A single sample is the source of the 25 T cell receptor beta chains below, sequenced in a study of blood T cell repertoires in COVID-19. The data were produced by immunoSEQ multiplex PCR, yet TCRdb's version contains in-frame clones alone and is incomplete. Among roughly 700,000 clones listed, around 89% were seen once. The sample consisted of peripheral blood. All receptors come from a woman aged 18-29 years with acute or convalescent COVID-19.

The V gene is TRBV30, the J gene TRBJ2-1; D perhaps matches TRBD2 (6 bases). The CDR3 has 16 residues. Trimming left V 0 bases short and J 6 bases short, with 18 bases between. Per germline, CDR1 GTSNPN and CDR2 SVGIG (reference sequence). DNA of the CDR3: TGTGCCTGGAGTGTAACGTTGGCGGGGCCTCGCAATGAGCAGTTCTTC. Protein sequence: CAWSVTLAGPRNEQFF.

The CDR3 loop reads CASSPGERRNQPQHF. For the CDR3, the DNA is TGTGCCAGCAGCCCCGGGGAGCGGCGCAATCAGCCCCAGCATTTT. The V gene is TRBV9, the J gene TRBJ1-5; D not resolved. Germline V gene data show CDR1 as SGDLS and CDR2 as YYNGEE. The germline V and J ends were trimmed by 4 bases and 2 bases, with 13 bases remaining between them. The CDR3 is 15 amino acids.

The chain recombines TRBV27 with TRBJ1-5, with D uncertain. There are 14 residues in the CDR3. Germline assignment: CDR1 MNHEY and CDR2 SMNVEV (reference sequence). V was cut by 6 bases and J by 8 bases, with 17 bases left in between. CDR3 DNA sequence: TGTGCCAGCAGACCCTTCGGGGATGAGGAGCCCCAGCATTTT. Residues: CASRPFGDEEPQHF.

Of note for this clone: The sample has other DNA sequences that encode this CDR3 too. This sequence joins TRBV3-1 (or the pseudogene TRBV3-2) and TRBJ2-3; TRBD2 matches 9 bases. This CDR3 region has 15 residues. V shed 4 bases and J 0 bases; nucleotides not matched to a gene: 2. Germline loops: CDR1 LGHDT, CDR2 YNNKEL (reference sequence). CDR3: CASSRLAASTDTQYF. The CDR3 DNA is TGTGCCAGCAGCCGACTAGCGGCGAGCACAGATACGCAGTATTTT.

This chain joins TRBV7-9 and TRBJ1-4; 10 bases align to TRBD1. Trimming cost V 5 bases and J 1 base; bases outside gene matches: 7. Germline assignment: CDR1 SEHNR and CDR2 FQNEAQ (reference sequence). CDR3 length: 17 residues. The CDR3 coding sequence is TGTGCCAGCAGCCCCCTGACAGGGGGCGAAACTAATGAAAAACTGTTTTTT. This translates into CASSPLTGGETNEKLFF.

This clone appeared a single time. The chain has TRBV6-2 or TRBV6-3 and TRBJ1-2; D is ambiguous. Between the trimmed V and J ends, which lost 3 bases and 3 bases, there was a span of 8 bases. CDR1 and CDR2 from the germline V gene are MNHEY and SVGEGT. The CDR3 is 13 amino acids. The CDR3 coding sequence is TGTGCCAGCAGTTATTTAGCCTACTATGGCTACACCTTC. Protein: CASSYLAYYGYTF.

This sequence joins TRBV15 and TRBJ1-2, with D uncertain. This CDR3 contains 15 residues. Germline loops: CDR1 LNHNV, CDR2 YYDKDF (reference sequence). The V gene lost 1 base and the J gene lost 4 bases, with 13 bases spanning the gap. The CDR3 bases are TGTGCCACCAGCAGAGCCGGAGGGTCATCCTATGGCTACACCTTC. Translating gives CATSRAGGSSYGYTF.

This clone was counted a single time. V usage is TRBV4-2 and J usage is TRBJ2-1; D is perhaps TRBD2 (6 bases). With 0 bases removed from V and 4 bases from J, the gap between germline ends came to 13 bases. Germline V gene lookup returns CDR1 LGHNA and CDR2 YNFKEQ. The CDR3 length is 16 residues. CDR3 amino acids: CASSQDLEGFYNEQFF. Written as DNA, the CDR3 is TGTGCCAGCAGCCAAGATCTGGAGGGGTTTTACAATGAGCAGTTCTTC.

V gene TRBV5-8 combines with J gene TRBJ1-2; 8 bases agree with TRBD1. Germline V lookup: CDR1 SGHTS, CDR2 YDEGEE. J gave up 7 bases and V 2 bases, and 7 bases lay outside the gene matches. There are 14 residues in the CDR3. The CDR3: CASSFGRGPGGYTF. CDR3 coding DNA: TGTGCCAGCAGCTTCGGCAGGGGGCCAGGTGGCTACACCTTC.

The V gene is TRBV7-2, the J gene TRBJ2-1; TRBD2 agrees at 7 bases. From germline, CDR1 is SGHTA and CDR2 FQGNSA. The CDR3 extends over 14 amino acids. The J segment lost 5 bases and the V segment lost 6 bases, leaving 7 bases of the junction unmatched. CDR3 coding DNA: TGTGCCAGCAGGAAAGCGGGGACGAACAATGAGCAGTTCTTC. Encoded protein: CASRKAGTNNEQFF.

The chain uses TRBV12-3 or TRBV12-4 and TRBJ2-7, with a possible D match to TRBD2 (5 bases). The CDR3 runs 12 residues. The V gene lost 3 bases and the J gene lost 9 bases, with 12 bases spanning the gap. CDR3 nucleotide sequence: TGTGCCAGCAGTTTTCTCCAAGAGGGGCAGTACTTC. Protein: CASSFLQEGQYF.

This chain joins TRBV7-2 and TRBJ2-3; D perhaps matches TRBD2 (7 bases). The CDR3 extends over 15 amino acids. Germline loops: CDR1 SGHTA, CDR2 FQGNSA. With 1 base removed from V and 3 bases from J, the gap between germline ends came to 11 bases. For the CDR3, the DNA is TGTGCCAGCAGCTTAGAGGGGGGGAGGACAGATACGCAGTATTTT. Amino acids: CASSLEGGRTDTQYF.

In its sample, this clone was seen once. The chain carries TRBV14 and TRBJ1-1, with a possible D match to TRBD1 (6 bases). CDR3 size: 13 residues. The germline V gene encodes CDR1 SGHDN and CDR2 FVKESK. Trimming shortened V by 4 bases and J by 0 bases, and 6 bases separated the two germline ends. CDR3 sequence: CASSRTVNTEAFF. The CDR3 DNA reads as TGTGCCAGCAGCCGGACAGTGAACACTGAAGCTTTCTTT.

This clone was found once. CDR3 sequence: CASSLARRSSSYNSPLHF. In nucleotides, the CDR3 is TGTGCCAGCAGTTTGGCCAGGAGGTCTAGCTCCTATAATTCACCCCTCCACTTT. This chain connects TRBV27 to TRBJ1-6; D uncertain. V gave up 3 bases and J gave up 0 bases, with 15 bases separating them. The CDR3 sequence is 18 residues long. CDR1 is MNHEY and CDR2 is SMNVEV in the germline V gene (reference sequence).

This clone is a singleton in its sample. The V and J genes are TRBV2 and TRBJ1-3, with a tentative D call TRBD1 (6 bases). Germline V gives CDR1 SNHLY, CDR2 FYNNEI. V shed 6 bases and J shed 9 bases, with 12 bases lying between them. The CDR3 runs 12 residues. As DNA, the CDR3 is TGTGCCAGCAGCCGAGGGGGTAGCACCATATATTTT. Its protein product is CASSRGGSTIYF.

The CDR3 protein is CATSLGGGQPQHF. The CDR3 DNA is TGTGCCACCAGCCTAGGGGGGGGTCAGCCCCAGCATTTT. The chain couples TRBV24-1 to TRBJ1-5, with D tentatively TRBD1 (6 bases). Germline lookup yields CDR1 KGHDR and CDR2 SFDVKD. CDR3 length: 13 residues. The germline V and J ends were trimmed by 7 bases and 6 bases, with 12 bases remaining between them.

The gene calls are TRBV5-6 and TRBJ2-7; possibly TRBD2 for D (5 bases). V dropped 2 bases and J dropped 11 bases, with 11 bases sitting between them. Germline V lookup: CDR1 SGHDT, CDR2 YYEEEE. CDR3 size: 11 residues. CDR3 residues: CASSFTGKEYF. The CDR3 coding sequence is TGTGCCAGCAGCTTTACCGGGAAGGAGTACTTC.

This chain uses TRBV10-3 with TRBJ1-5, with TRBD1 identical over 7 bases. The CDR3 spans 15 residues. Looked up from germline, CDR1 is ENHRY and CDR2 is SYGVKD. The V and J ends lost 7 bases and 4 bases, in that order; junction bases with no gene match: 10. For the CDR3, the DNA is TGTGCCATCAAAGATTCCGGGACAGCTAATCAGCCCCAGCATTTT. Residues: CAIKDSGTANQPQHF.

This chain joins TRBV19 and TRBJ2-1, with 9 bases identical to TRBD2. Unmatched junction bases numbered 6, after V lost 6 bases and J lost 3 bases. CDR1 and CDR2 from the germline V gene are LNHDA and SQIVND (reference sequence). The CDR3 consists of 15 residues. The CDR3 nucleotides read TGTGCCAGTAGCGCAGCGGGGGGCTACTACAATGAGCAGTTCTTC. Amino acid sequence: CASSAAGGYYNEQFF.

The genes are TRBV24-1 and TRBJ1-2, with TRBD1 identical over 12 bases. The CDR3 contains 15 residues. Germline-derived CDR1 and CDR2 are KGHDR and SFDVKD. With 3 bases clipped from V and 8 bases from J, the junction kept 6 bases outside the gene matches. The CDR3 here is CATSDAGTGGFGYTF. The CDR3 DNA reads TGTGCCACCAGTGATGCCGGGACAGGGGGCTTCGGCTACACCTTC.

V usage is TRBV9 and J usage is TRBJ1-3; TRBD1 aligns across 8 bases. J gave up 2 bases and V 4 bases, and 17 bases lay outside the gene matches. The CDR3 runs 19 residues. Germline CDR1 is SGDLS and CDR2 is YYNGEE. The CDR3 bases are TGTGCCAGCAGCCCCACGGCGAGGGCAGGACAGGGCCCTGGAAACACCATATATTTT. Protein product: CASSPTARAGQGPGNTIYF. Supplemented by reference TRBV9 and TRBJ1-3, the full variable domain reads DSGVTQTPKHLITATGQRVTLRCSPRSGDLSVYWYQQSLDQGLQFLIQYYNGEERAKGNILERFSAQQFPDLHSELNLSSLELGDSALYFCASSPTARAGQGPGNTIYFGEGSWLTVV.

The chain has TRBV7-9 and TRBJ2-5; TRBD1 aligns across 8 bases. CDR1 SEHNR and CDR2 FQNEAQ come from the germline V gene (reference sequence). V was clipped by 5 bases and J by 0 bases; unmatched bases: 5. This CDR3 region has 15 residues. DNA for the CDR3: TGTGCCAGCAGCCTAACACAGGGGGACCAAGAGACCCAGTACTTC. It translates to CASSLTQGDQETQYF. Full variable domain (rest looked up from reference TRBV7-9 and TRBJ2-5): DTGVSQNPRHKITKRGQNVTFRCDPISEHNRLYWYRQTLGQGPEFLTYFQNEAQLEKSRLLSDRFSAERPKGSFSTLEIQRTEQGDSAMYLCASSLTQGDQETQYFGPGTRLLVL.

The V gene is TRBV29-1, the J gene TRBJ1-1; TRBD1 is a possible D gene (6 bases). The CDR3 extends over 12 amino acids. V lost 5 bases and J lost 6, with 13 bases in between. CDR1 and CDR2 (germline): SQVTM, ANQGSEA. In DNA, the CDR3 is TGCAGCGTTACAGGGCAGGAGCCTGAAGCTTTCTTT. This codes for CSVTGQEPEAFF.

The chain couples TRBV25-1 to TRBJ1-6; 8 bases are shared with TRBD1. This CDR3 contains 15 residues. CDR1 is MGHDK and CDR2 is SYGVNS in the germline V gene. V trimming: 4 bases; J trimming: 5 bases; junction bases outside the gene matches: 4. This chain's CDR3 is CASSAWTGNNSPLHF. The CDR3 nucleotides read TGTGCCAGCAGTGCATGGACAGGGAATAATTCACCCCTCCACTTT.

V and J are TRBV11-2 and TRBJ2-7; the D gene is possibly TRBD1 (6 bases). V was cut by 2 bases and J by 1 base, with 15 bases left in between. Germline loops: CDR1 SGHAT, CDR2 FQNNGV. The CDR3 has 16 residues. The CDR3 protein is CASSLIYGTGSYEQYF. Here the CDR3 DNA reads TGTGCCAGCAGCTTAATTTACGGAACAGGGTCCTACGAGCAGTACTTC.